This TCR beta chain originates from a study of cytomegalovirus exposure and HLA in healthy donors. Overall study: The same platform as the approximately 700 first-cohort repertoires was used for the 120 validation repertoires, a later analysis reported.

Here immunoSEQ multiplex PCR was the method, and the copy in TCRdb shows in-frame clones only, minus some. Of roughly 60,000 clones in the sample, 90% to 97% were seen once. Study-wide results and caveats: Cytomegalovirus status was reportedly diagnosed by the classifier with high sensitivity and specificity. Despite most TCR sequences being rare, some public TCRs occurred in many donors.

This CDR3 comprises 16 residues. Germline CDR1 and CDR2: SGHDT and YYEEEE. V lost 4 bases and J lost 5; bases outside the gene matches: 8. In regard to this clone: What it binds is not known.

Sample: PBMCs. The chain uses TRBV5-6 and TRBJ2-2, with TRBD2 matching 10 bases. This receptor was obtained from a woman aged 18-29 years in good health and CMV-seronegative. The CDR3 protein is CASSGPTSGRTGELFF. The CDR3 DNA reads as TGTGCCAGCAGCGGCCCGACTAGCGGGCGGACCGGGGAGCTGTTTTTT.